One sample yielded the 27 T cell receptor beta chains listed below, sequenced in a study of blood T cell repertoires in COVID-19 (dated by TCRdb to the early 2020s). The library came from the immunoSEQ multiplex PCR assay. Here the immuneACCESS table is served through TCRdb, limited to in-frame sequences with V and J called. Missing clones are a known gap in these copies; in checked studies unresolved V genes cover under half, and the rest lacks a known reason. This sample has fewer than 250,000 clones in its table, and roughly nine tenths of those were observed once. Of the sample, 0.7% to 0.95% is held by the ten largest clones. The sample comprised peripheral blood. The receptors come from a woman aged 70 to 79 with acute or convalescent COVID-19.

This chain uses TRBV5-6 with TRBJ1-1, with 9 bases that match TRBD1. CDR3 length: 13 amino acids. Per the germline V gene, CDR1 is SGHDT and CDR2 is YYEEEE. V lost 6 bases and J lost 4; bases outside the gene matches: 4. The CDR3 sequence is CASTLDRGTEAFF. In DNA, the CDR3 is TGTGCCAGCACCCTGGACAGGGGCACTGAAGCTTTCTTT.

V usage is TRBV3-1 (or the pseudogene TRBV3-2) and J usage is TRBJ2-5; TRBD2 matches at 12 bases. CDR1 and CDR2 (germline): LGHDT, YNNKEL (reference sequence). The length of the CDR3 is 19 residues. V lost 5 bases to trimming and J lost 6 bases; unmatched junction nucleotides: 19. In DNA form, the CDR3 reads TGTGCCAGCAGCAAACTAGCGGGGGGCGGAGGAGGGGAATGGAAGACCCAGTACTTC. It specifies CASSKLAGGGGGEWKTQYF.

On this clone: This CDR3 is also generated by other DNA sequences in the sample. The chain combines TRBV6-5 with TRBJ1-1; weak D call: TRBD1 (6 bases). CDR1 is MNHEY, CDR2 SVGAGI, per germline. V lost 2 bases and J 8 bases, leaving 9 bases between the germline ends. This CDR3 spans 12 amino acids. The CDR3 coding sequence is TGTGCCAGCAGTTACCGGGGGGGCGAAGCTTTCTTT. Encoded protein: CASSYRGGEAFF.

J is TRBJ1-2 and V is TRBV7-2, with TRBD1 as a possible D gene (5 bases). The germline V gene encodes CDR1 SGHTA and CDR2 FQGNSA. The V end was cut by 4 bases, the J end by 7 bases, with 16 bases between. This CDR3 region has 14 residues. The CDR3 DNA reads as TGTGCCAGCAGCTATTGGCAGGGAATGGGTGGCTACACCTTC. Translation: CASSYWQGMGGYTF. Based on the CDR3 plus reference TRBV7-2 and TRBJ1-2, the full variable domain is GAGVSQSPSNKVTEKGKDVELRCDPISGHTALYWYRQSLGQGLEFLIYFQGNSAPDKSGLPSDRFSAERTGGSVSTLTIQRTQQEDSAVYLCASSYWQGMGGYTFGSGTRLTVV.

The chain recombines TRBV6-4 with TRBJ1-1, with 7 positions matching TRBD1. Germline loops: CDR1 MRHNA, CDR2 SNTAGT. The V and J ends lost 6 bases and 3 bases, in that order; junction bases with no gene match: 4. The CDR3 covers 13 residues. CDR3 nucleotide sequence: TGTGCCAGCAGCCCCAGGGGGGACACTGAAGCTTTCTTT. This encodes CASSPRGDTEAFF.

V gene TRBV4-2 combines with J gene TRBJ2-1, with 9 bases matching TRBD1. Germline V CDR1 and CDR2: LGHNA, YNFKEQ. After removal of 4 bases from V and 0 bases from J, the junction contained 10 bases not matched to a gene. CDR3 size: 18 residues. CDR3 DNA: TGTGCCAGCAGCCCGAATATAGGGACAGGGAGCTCCTACAATGAGCAGTTCTTC. It codes for CASSPNIGTGSSYNEQFF.

The genes are TRBV5-1 and TRBJ1-1; D is undetermined. V was shortened by 2 bases and J by 1 base, with 9 bases between the two germline ends. CDR1 SGHRS and CDR2 YFSETQ come from the germline V gene. The CDR3 extends over 14 amino acids. The CDR3 reads CASSLRNRNTEAFF. The CDR3 DNA reads TGCGCCAGCAGCTTACGCAACAGGAACACTGAAGCTTTCTTT.

This chain links TRBV9 with TRBJ1-5; weak D call: TRBD1 (6 bases). The germline CDR1 and CDR2 sequences are SGDLS and YYNGEE. The CDR3 length is 14 residues. V was pared by 1 base and J by 3 bases, with 8 bases between. The CDR3: CASSVTGTNQPQHF. The CDR3 region has the DNA TGTGCCAGCAGCGTAACAGGGACCAATCAGCCCCAGCATTTT.

The genes are TRBV12-3 or TRBV12-4 and TRBJ2-7; D is possibly TRBD1 (5 bases). V shed 2 bases and J shed 3 bases, with 8 bases lying between them. The CDR3 has 13 residues. The CDR3 region is CASSLRQGYEQYF. The CDR3 DNA is TGTGCCAGCAGTTTACGGCAGGGCTACGAGCAGTACTTC.

This chain joins TRBV24-1 and TRBJ1-1; D is uncertain. CDR3 length: 11 residues. Trimming removed 6 bases at V and 5 bases at J, with 6 bases between. Germline CDR1 is KGHDR and CDR2 is SFDVKD. CDR3 loop: CATSRGTEAFF. DNA of the CDR3: TGTGCCACCAGTCGAGGGACTGAAGCTTTCTTT.

This sequence joins TRBV5-1 and TRBJ2-6; tentative D call: TRBD1 (5 bases). The CDR3 contains 16 residues. V shed 0 bases and J shed 0 bases, with 7 bases lying between them. The V gene's germline CDR1 is SGHRS and CDR2 YFSETQ. As DNA, the CDR3 is TGCGCCAGCAGCTTGGGACAGAGCTCTGGGGCCAACGTCCTGACTTTC. This gives the protein CASSLGQSSGANVLTF.

The rearrangement links TRBV28 to TRBJ1-2; 7 positions agree with TRBD1. Germline CDR1 reads MDHEN; CDR2 reads SYDVKM. J was trimmed by 3 bases and V by 6 bases; bases with no gene match: 4. The CDR3 runs 13 residues. CDR3 coding DNA: TGTGCCAGCAGGCTCGGGACAGACTATGGCTACACCTTC. Encoded protein: CASRLGTDYGYTF.

The V gene is TRBV5-5, the J gene TRBJ1-2; TRBD1 agrees at 9 bases. The CDR3 has 18 amino acids. From germline, CDR1 is SGHKS and CDR2 YYEKEE (reference sequence). V dropped 3 bases and J dropped 4; count of bases not matched to a gene: 16. The DNA of the CDR3 is TGTGCCAGCAGCTCGGTATTGTTACCGGGACAGGGTAGCTATGGCTACACCTTC. Its protein is CASSSVLLPGQGSYGYTF.

The rearrangement links TRBV5-4 to TRBJ1-2; 7 nucleotides agree with TRBD1. Trimming at V came to 1 base and at J to 4 bases, leaving 1 base not matched to a gene. CDR3 length: 13 residues. CDR1 and CDR2 (germline): SGHNT, YYREEE (reference sequence). CDR3 coding DNA: TGTGCCAGCAGCTTGAGGGACAGCTATGGCTACACCTTC. It is translated as CASSLRDSYGYTF.

This sequence joins TRBV28 and TRBJ2-7, with 7 bases aligning to TRBD1. The length of the CDR3 is 15 residues. Trimming took 4 bases from V and 2 from J; bases not matched to a gene: 8. The germline CDR1 and CDR2 sequences are MDHEN and SYDVKM. In DNA, the CDR3 is TGTGCCAGCAGTTCACAGGGGAAGGGAACCTACGAGCAGTACTTC. Its translation is CASSSQGKGTYEQYF.

V is TRBV28 and J is TRBJ1-4, with 11 bases matching TRBD1. The length of the CDR3 is 14 residues. The trim removed 6 bases at V and 7 bases at J, leaving 4 bases unmatched. Germline V gene lookup returns CDR1 MDHEN and CDR2 SYDVKM. The CDR3 sequence is CASSIGTGGEKLFF. The CDR3 coding sequence is TGTGCCAGCAGCATCGGGACAGGGGGTGAAAAACTGTTTTTT.

V usage is TRBV3-1 (or the pseudogene TRBV3-2) and J usage is TRBJ2-6, with D uncertain. Germline V gene lookup returns CDR1 LGHDT and CDR2 YNNKEL (reference sequence). This CDR3 region has 16 residues. V was trimmed by 3 bases and J by 4 bases, leaving 13 bases between them. Written as DNA, the CDR3 is TGTGCCAGCAGCCAGCCCCCACAATCCGGGGCCAACGTCCTGACTTTC. It codes for CASSQPPQSGANVLTF.

This clone was seen only a few times. The chain employs TRBV28 and TRBJ1-2; the D is unclear. Germline-derived CDR1 and CDR2 are MDHEN and SYDVKM. V was pared by 8 bases and J by 1 base, with 8 bases between. The CDR3 spans 12 residues. This chain's CDR3 is CASLRFNYGYTF. The CDR3 region has the DNA TGTGCCAGCCTACGATTTAACTATGGCTACACCTTC.

The chain is built from TRBV6-5 and TRBJ2-2, with no clear D. The V end lost 8 bases, the J end lost 0 bases, and 10 bases lay between the germline ends. CDR1 and CDR2 from the germline V gene are MNHEY and SVGAGI. This CDR3 spans 14 amino acids. The CDR3 region is CASLSRSNTGELFF. As DNA, the CDR3 is TGTGCCAGCCTAAGCAGGTCGAACACCGGGGAGCTGTTTTTT.

This chain joins TRBV7-2 and TRBJ2-2; D is perhaps TRBD2 (6 bases). V shed 7 bases and J shed 13 bases, with 28 bases lying between them. CDR1 and CDR2 from the germline V gene are SGHTA and FQGNSA. The CDR3 sequence is 16 residues long. CDR3 DNA: TGTGCCAGCACCATCACCGGCGCGGGGAAGGAGAGTGCGCTGTTTTTT. Translation gives CASTITGAGKESALFF.

This clone was found once. This sequence joins TRBV18 and TRBJ2-5; D is undetermined. From germline, CDR1 is KGHSH and CDR2 LQKENI. The CDR3 runs to 13 residues. Deletions cut 5 bases from V and 5 bases from J, with 12 bases between. In DNA form, the CDR3 reads TGTGCCAGCTCATCTTCGATGAGGGAGACCCAGTACTTC. Its translation is CASSSSMRETQYF.

This chain links TRBV6-5 with TRBJ2-7, with TRBD2 as a possible D gene (7 bases). This CDR3 comprises 13 residues. Germline CDR1 is MNHEY and CDR2 is SVGAGI. With 5 bases removed from V and 0 bases from J, the gap between germline ends came to 8 bases. As DNA, the CDR3 is TGTGCCAGCAGTAGGGGGGGCTCCTACGAGCAGTACTTC. This encodes CASSRGGSYEQYF.

CDR3 residues: CASSWRRNTGELFF. For the CDR3, the DNA is TGTGCCAGCAGCTGGCGGCGAAACACCGGGGAGCTGTTTTTT. The V gene is TRBV7-8, the J gene TRBJ2-2; the D is unclear. V gave up 4 bases and J gave up 2 bases, with 8 bases separating them. Germline V lookup: CDR1 SGHVS, CDR2 FQNEAQ. The CDR3 is made up of 14 amino acids.

The rearrangement links TRBV28 to TRBJ2-3; D might be TRBD2 (6 bases). This CDR3 is built from 15 residues. CDR1 and CDR2 (germline): MDHEN, SYDVKM. The ends were cut back, 6 bases at V and 0 bases at J, with 13 bases in the middle. The CDR3 bases are TGTGCCAGCAGAACGAGCGGGCACAGCACAGATACGCAGTATTTT. Its protein is CASRTSGHSTDTQYF.

V usage is TRBV11-1 and J usage is TRBJ2-7; possible D gene TRBD2, 7 bases. Germline assignment: CDR1 SGHAT and CDR2 FQDESV (reference sequence). The CDR3 sequence is 16 residues long. V shed 1 base and J shed 1 base, with 14 bases lying between them. CDR3 region: CASSLGGGRASYEQYF. CDR3 nucleotides: TGTGCCAGCAGCTTAGGCGGGGGCAGGGCGTCCTACGAGCAGTACTTC.

V and J are TRBV19 and TRBJ2-7; tentative D call: TRBD1 (5 bases). CDR3 length equals 15 residues. Germline values: CDR1 LNHDA, CDR2 SQIVND (reference sequence). V lost 6 bases to trimming and J lost 5 bases, with 20 bases between them. CDR3 nucleotides: TGTGCCAGTAGCCCTAGTTGGCCAAACAGGCACGAGCAGTACTTC. It is translated as CASSPSWPNRHEQYF.

The chain employs TRBV19 and TRBJ1-5; no reliable D call. V lost 7 bases, J lost 2 bases, and 12 bases lay in between. Germline CDR1 is LNHDA and CDR2 is SQIVND (reference sequence). The CDR3 consists of 14 residues. The CDR3 bases are TGTGCCAGTACTGTCCTCGGGGGCAATCAGCCCCAGCATTTT. Encoded protein: CASTVLGGNQPQHF.